This TCR beta chain stems from a study of PD-1 blockade in mismatch repair-deficient tumors. Background on the study: Patients had eleven to twelve mismatch repair-deficient cancer types, all previously treated and progressing.

General observations from the study: After pembrolizumab, tumor-resident clones rose rapidly, then generally contracted before radiologic responses.

Trimming cost V 4 bases and J 7 bases, with 23 bases left between them. Per the germline V gene, CDR1 is SGHNT and CDR2 is YYREEE (reference sequence). This CDR3 is built from 16 residues. Note on this clone: As yet, its antigen is unknown.

All patients were mismatch repair deficient, assessed by either PCR or immunohistochemistry. TCRs were sequenced from a few patients responding to pembrolizumab. Data came from immunoSEQ multiplex PCR; TCRdb stores just in-frame clones and leaves some out. This sample yields 120,000 or so clones, of which approximately 90% are seen a single time; less than 15% belongs to the top ten. Sequencing was performed on peripheral blood, taken 44 weeks after starting pembrolizumab. The TCR was taken from an adult with mismatch repair-deficient cancer. The chain recombines TRBV5-4 with TRBJ1-2, with a possible D match to TRBD1 (6 bases). The chain's CDR3 is CASSPKGGILTSGYTF. CDR3 sequence (DNA): TGTGCCAGCAGCCCAAAAGGGGGGATTCTCACCTCTGGCTACACCTTC.